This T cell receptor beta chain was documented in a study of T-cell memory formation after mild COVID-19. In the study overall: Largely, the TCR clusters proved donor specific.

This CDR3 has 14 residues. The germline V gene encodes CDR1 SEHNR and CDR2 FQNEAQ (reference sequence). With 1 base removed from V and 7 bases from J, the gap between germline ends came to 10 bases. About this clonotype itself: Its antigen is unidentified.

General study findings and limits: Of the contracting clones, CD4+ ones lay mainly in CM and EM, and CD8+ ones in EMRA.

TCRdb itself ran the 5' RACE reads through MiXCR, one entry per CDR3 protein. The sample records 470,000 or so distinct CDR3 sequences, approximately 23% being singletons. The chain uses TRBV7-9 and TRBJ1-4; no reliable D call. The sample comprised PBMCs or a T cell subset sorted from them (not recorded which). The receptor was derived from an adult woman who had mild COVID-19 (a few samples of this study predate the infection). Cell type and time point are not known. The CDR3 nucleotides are TGTGCCAGCAGCTTAGACTTAGTGGGTGAAAAACTGTTTTTT. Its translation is CASSLDLVGEKLFF. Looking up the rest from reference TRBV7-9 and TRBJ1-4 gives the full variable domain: DTGVSQNPRHKITKRGQNVTFRCDPISEHNRLYWYRQTLGQGPEFLTYFQNEAQLEKSRLLSDRFSAERPKGSFSTLEIQRTEQGDSAMYLCASSLDLVGEKLFFGSGTQLSVL.